This TCR beta chain is from a study of T cells in Graves' hyperthyroidism and ophthalmopathy. Study-level information: Upon initial diagnosis and before any treatment, peripheral blood was collected. Study-wide findings and caveats: Separating ophthalmopathy from stable hyperthyroidism was achieved by a 13 V-J model.

Amplified regions were TCR beta CDR3 sequences from RNA transcripts. First-round RT-PCR with HTBI primers amplified the TCR CDR3 region. A single record per CDR3 protein comes from TCRdb applying MiXCR to the multiplex PCR reads. The repertoire holds around 380,000 distinct CDR3 sequences, with approximately 13% as singletons. Worth noting for this clonotype: Its antigen is not identified.

V was cut by 6 bases and J by 6 bases, with 20 bases left in between. Germline loops: CDR1 LNHDA, CDR2 SQIVND (reference sequence). This CDR3 spans 15 amino acids. This sequence was found in a man younger than 45 with Graves' hyperthyroidism that later progressed to Graves' ophthalmopathy. The sequenced material came from blood. The V gene is TRBV19, the J gene TRBJ1-1; no reliable D call. CDR3 nucleotide sequence: TGTGCCAGTAGAGCTCAAATGGCGGGCCGCGCTGAAGCTTTCTTT. Amino acids: CASRAQMAGRAEAFF. The full variable domain, in which reference TRBV19 and TRBJ1-1 provide the parts outside the CDR3, is DGGITQSPKYLFRKEGQNVTLSCEQNLNHDAMYWYRQDPGQGLRLIYYSQIVNDFQKGDIAEGYSVSREKKESFPLTVTSAQKNPTAFYLCASRAQMAGRAEAFFGQGTRLTVV.